This T cell receptor beta chain is drawn from a study of beta chain features in type 1 diabetes. The CDR3 spans 15 residues. Trimming pared 8 bases from V and 7 bases from J, leaving 18 bases between. CDR1 and CDR2 (germline): SEHNR, FQNEAQ (reference sequence). Concerning this clone itself: The antigen remains undetermined.

Sequenced material consisted of expressed TCRB transcripts (all of the isolated RNA was reverse transcribed). Some clones are missing from TCRdb's copy, which holds only in-frame ones; the method was immunoSEQ multiplex PCR. The profile covers 550,000 to 850,000 clones, with roughly an eighth appearing a single time and about 0.02% taken by the ten largest. Regarding the study as a whole: Among all four CD4+ subsets, Type 1 diabetes patients had TCRB CDR3s that were moderately but significantly shorter.

V usage is TRBV7-9 and J usage is TRBJ1-6; maybe TRBD1 (6 bases). This TCR came from a man aged 18 to 35 with type 1 diabetes. Material: naive CD4+ T cells from blood. This CDR3 reads CASSVADRDNSPLHF. DNA for the CDR3: TGTGCCAGCTCGGTGGCGGACAGAGACAATTCACCCCTCCACTTT.